This record covers a single T cell receptor beta chain. No antigen is known for it. No much larger clonotype is one base removed from it; base qualities were not supplied. V loses 5 bases at its end and J loses 3 bases; junction bases beyond the gene matches: 5. The CDR3, cysteine through phenylalanine, is 14 amino acids long. The kept DNA is CDR3 alone, 42 bases in frame from the first base. The germline V gene sets CDR1 to SGHTA and CDR2 to FQGNSA. The data were taken from a study of cytomegalovirus exposure and HLA in healthy donors (dated by TCRdb to about 2017). With regard to the full study: An earlier analysis of some 500 of the donors reported about 250 Gb of sequence data and roughly 110 million unique TCR beta sequences from 150 million to 200 million T cells. An early release that covered several hundred HLA-typed donors contained 300 to 350 gigabases of sequencing data and 80 million or so unique TCR sequences. Among the roughly 370 genotyped donors, roughly 80% belonged to the genetic ancestry cluster associated with self-reported Caucasian donors. The study aimed to test whether signatures of past pathogen exposure could be identified by cataloging public T cell receptors. The study used immunosequencing to profile the T cell repertoires of approximately 630 subjects and linked those repertoires to cytomegalovirus serostatus. A separate validation cohort of about 110 different subjects was used in addition to the 666-subject first cohort. To predict cytomegalovirus infection status, the study combined high-throughput TCR immunosequencing, statistical association of individual TCRs with disease status, and machine learning. In a later analysis, previously published TCR beta repertoires from 550 to 750 donors were re-analyzed and high-resolution HLA genotyping was added so that TCR occurrence patterns could be studied. Rather than using new phenotypic data, the later analysis identified candidate immune exposures from TCR beta sequences and from how often those sequences occurred across donors. An earlier analysis of more than 450 of the donors used high-throughput TCR beta sequencing to judge whether each TCR beta V gene segment behaved as functional or pseudogenic. Donor age, sex, ethnicity and CMV serostatus were compiled alongside the repertoire data. A later genetic analysis took genome-wide SNP genotypes for about 55% of the 666 donors and used that subset as a discovery cohort. All discovery cohort repertoires had been generated on a single sequencing platform. HLA typing covered class I and class II loci at four-digit resolution. Typing coverage varied by locus: about 620-640 donors for A, B, C, DRB1 and DQB1; 522 for DQA1; approximately 610 for DPA1; under 490 for DPB1. Four or five DR-DQ haplotypes were treated as single units for association and clustering because of strong linkage in the cohort. Among about 360 genotyped donors of the cohort, an average of approximately 250,000 unique TCR beta nucleotide sequences were sequenced per donor, around 20% of them non-productive.

Libraries were made using the immunoSEQ multiplex PCR assay. A mixture of 60 forward primers for TCR Vbeta segments and 13 reverse primers for TCR Jbeta segments was used in the multiplex PCR. A multiplex PCR assay on genomic DNA amplified the CDR3 region of rearranged TCR beta genes. Amplified TCR beta libraries were sequenced as 87-base-pair reads on the Illumina HiSeq System. The study's processing was this. A later analysis tallied roughly 78 million unique TCR beta chains across the 640 or so repertoires, and approximately 9.9 million of those chains were shared by two or more donors. To remove PCR and sequencing errors, raw reads were error-corrected and collapsed into unique sequences using a nearest-neighbor algorithm that merged closely related sequences. Alignment of CDR3 sequences to IMGT reference sequences was used to assign V, D and J gene segments. For a sequence to be retained, a match of at least six nucleotides to both a V gene segment and a J gene segment was required. A rearrangement was called productive if the CDR3 had no stop codons and remained in frame with V and J, and every other rearrangement was called non-productive. Following IMGT convention, CDR3 was defined as the stretch from the second conserved V-encoded cysteine to the conserved J-encoded phenylalanine. The earlier analysis of about 620 of the donors excluded sequences that lacked an unambiguous match to a single V gene segment. An earlier analysis of a few hundred of the donors called V segments functional above 56.7% productive rearrangements and segregating when the between-donor standard deviation exceeded 5%. A statistical classification framework was built for diagnosing cytomegalovirus status from the catalog of TCR beta chain sequences. V and J gene assignment, in a later analysis, came from comparing TCR nucleotide sequences with IMGT/GENE-DB human TR gene sequences. A later analysis assigned CDR3 sequences and most-parsimonious VDJ recombination scenarios with the TCRdist pipeline. In a later analysis, each TCR beta chain was defined by its CDR3 amino acid sequence together with its V-gene family, and reads without a unique V-gene family were excluded. To address suspected cross-contamination and a sequencing artifact, a later analysis removed over 500 highly shared, low-generation-probability nucleotide sequences. A later analysis calculated a clonal expansion index for each public chain from normalized within-repertoire ranks of inferred template counts. A later analysis computed generation probabilities with a VDJ recombination model fitted to out-of-frame rearrangements, and checked the results against IGoR. A later analysis scored TCR-TCR, TCR-HLA and TCR-CMV co-occurrence with hypergeometric tests, applying a repertoire-size bias correction to TCR pairs. A later analysis estimated false discovery rates by permuting HLA or CMV assignments 20 times. A later analysis grouped co-occurring TCRs with DBSCAN, adding TCRdist sequence similarity when clustering within HLA-allele-positive subsets. Co-occurrence clustering excluded repertoires with fewer than 30,000 or more than 120,000 public chains, plus five with anomalous nucleotide sharing. Imported from immuneACCESS, the table was reduced by TCRdb to in-frame sequences with V and J called. These copies leave out some clones; in studies compared against another copy, an unresolved V gene accounts for under half, and the cause of the remainder is not known. V and J calls and clone size are those listed in that table; D and trimming were worked out from the DNA. For this sample the table gives about 130,000 clones, of which about three quarters were detected only once. Around 1.8% of the sample is taken by the ten largest.

The cohort was made up of 666 healthy bone marrow donors. Cohort members were all nominally healthy when sampled, although unrecorded immune exposures were likely present. The donor was CMV seronegative and was included in the group of 352 seronegative cohort members. Every donor gave a peripheral blood sample, and the peripheral blood mononuclear cells from that sample were used for TCR beta sequencing. The Qiagen DNeasy Blood Extraction Kit was used to extract genomic DNA from the blood cell samples. Here is what the overall study found, with its caveats: V-gene and J-gene trimming of TCR beta chains was associated with a missense DCLRE1C variant in a later genetic analysis, and the association was replicated in an independent cohort. Because the 87-base-pair reads could not distinguish some IMGT-functional V segments, including TRBV6-2 and TRBV6-3, those segments were excluded. The sequencing pipeline was judged likely to have produced a cluster of highly shared sequence variants as a technical artifact. In an earlier analysis of under 600 of the donors, most TCR beta V segments were observed in productive rearrangements about 87% or about 30% of the time, broadly matching IMGT annotations. Roughly uniform sequencing depth across donors was assumed in presence/absence analyses, although this assumption may not hold. A later analysis found that most CMV-associated TCR beta chains appeared HLA-restricted, with HLA associations seemingly driven largely by CMV exposure. CMV serostatus was the only immune exposure information available for the cohort. According to the authors, the approach could potentially be generalized to other disease states and immunological phenotypes. Several of the top co-occurrence clusters appeared to be linked to parvovirus B19, influenza, CMV and Epstein-Barr virus, according to a later analysis. Because some donors lacked HLA typing at each locus, the association tests relied only on the typed subset. The study listed around 160 TCR beta chains as associated with cytomegalovirus. A later genetic analysis reported fewer N-insertions in productive TCRs among donors in an Asian-associated ancestry cluster than the roughly 690-donor mean. A further reported finding was that TCR beta sequences accurately predicted the HLA-A and HLA-B alleles for most subjects in the first cohort. According to a later analysis, TCR association rates differed among HLA loci, with DRB1 alleles showing the most associated TCRs and HLA-C alleles showing the fewest. Compared with equally common non-associated chains, HLA-associated TCR beta chains in a later analysis were more clonally expanded and had lower generation probabilities. Cytomegalovirus status was reported to be diagnosed by the classifier with high specificity and sensitivity in both the original and validation cohorts. Most TCR sequences were observed very rarely across donors, whereas some public TCRs were present in many individuals. In vitro tests confirmed that a few of the cytomegalovirus-associated TCR beta chains recognize cytomegalovirus antigens. When HLA alleles, especially DR and DQ, strongly co-occurred, attributing TCR associations to individual alleles was difficult. Because counts were too low, about 18 rarely observed V segments, including chromosome 9 orphons, were excluded from the earlier analysis of several hundred of the donors. The cohort was sequenced for TCR beta chains only, and without alpha or paired-chain data the features that could be detected were limited. In a later analysis, 15,000 to 20,000 TCR beta sequences were associated with specific HLA alleles at a false discovery rate of 0.05. Correlated functional status among segregating V segments might reflect linkage disequilibrium, but an unknown experimental factor could not be ruled out.

The chain joins TRBV7-2 to TRBJ2-5; TRBD2 aligns with 8 central bases. The source is a woman between 35 and 50 years old in good health and CMV-seronegative. The sequencing input was PBMCs. The DNA reads as follows: TGTGCCAGCAGCGCGACACTAGCGGAAGAGACCCAGTACTTC. This is translated as CASSATLAEETQYF.